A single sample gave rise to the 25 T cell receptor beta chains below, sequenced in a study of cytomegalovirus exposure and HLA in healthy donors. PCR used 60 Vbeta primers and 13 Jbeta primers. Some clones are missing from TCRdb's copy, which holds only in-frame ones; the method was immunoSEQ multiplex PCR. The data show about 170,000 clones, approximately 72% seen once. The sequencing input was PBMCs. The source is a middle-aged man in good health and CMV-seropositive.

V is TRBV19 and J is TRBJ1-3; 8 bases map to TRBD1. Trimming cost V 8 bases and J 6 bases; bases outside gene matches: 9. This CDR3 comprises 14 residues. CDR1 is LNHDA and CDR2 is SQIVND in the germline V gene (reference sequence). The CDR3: CASAELTGVNTIYF. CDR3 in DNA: TGTGCCAGTGCCGAACTGACAGGGGTAAACACCATATATTTT.

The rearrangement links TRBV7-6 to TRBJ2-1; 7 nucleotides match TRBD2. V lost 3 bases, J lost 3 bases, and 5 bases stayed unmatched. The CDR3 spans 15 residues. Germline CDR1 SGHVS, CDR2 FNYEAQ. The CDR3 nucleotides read TGTGCCAGCAGCTTGGGCGGGGGAGACTACAATGAGCAGTTCTTC. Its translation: CASSLGGGDYNEQFF.

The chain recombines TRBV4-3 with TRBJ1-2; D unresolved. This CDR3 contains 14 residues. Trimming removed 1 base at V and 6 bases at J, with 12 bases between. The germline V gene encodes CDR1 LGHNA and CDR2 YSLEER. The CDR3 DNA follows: TGCGCCAGCAGCCAAGGTGCGGCCCGGGATGGCTACACCTTC. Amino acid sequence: CASSQGAARDGYTF.

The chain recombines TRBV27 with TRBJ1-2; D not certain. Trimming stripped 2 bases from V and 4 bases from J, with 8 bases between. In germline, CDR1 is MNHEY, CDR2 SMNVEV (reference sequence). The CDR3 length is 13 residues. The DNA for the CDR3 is TGTGCCAGCAGTTTAGTTCCCAGCTATGGCTACACCTTC. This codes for CASSLVPSYGYTF.

The CDR3 DNA reads as TGTGCCAGCTCACCAAGGCTGACAGTAGACACTGAAGCTTTCTTT. This gives the protein CASSPRLTVDTEAFF. The chain joins TRBV18 to TRBJ1-1, with a possible D match to TRBD1 (5 bases). Trimming stripped 2 bases from V and 3 bases from J, with 13 bases between. This CDR3 is 15 amino acids long. Looked up from germline, CDR1 is KGHSH and CDR2 is LQKENI.

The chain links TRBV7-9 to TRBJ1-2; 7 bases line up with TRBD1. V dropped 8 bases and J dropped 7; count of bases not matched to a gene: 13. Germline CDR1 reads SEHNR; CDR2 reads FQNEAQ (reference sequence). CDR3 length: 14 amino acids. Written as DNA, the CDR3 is TGTGCCAGCGGGAAACGAGGGGGCGAAGGTGGCTACACCTTC. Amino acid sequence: CASGKRGGEGGYTF.

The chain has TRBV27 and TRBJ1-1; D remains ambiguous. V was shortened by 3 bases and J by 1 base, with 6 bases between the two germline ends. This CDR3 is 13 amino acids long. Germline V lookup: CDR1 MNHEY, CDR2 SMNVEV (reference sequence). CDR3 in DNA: TGTGCCAGCAGTTTGGGCACGAACACTGAAGCTTTCTTT. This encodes CASSLGTNTEAFF.

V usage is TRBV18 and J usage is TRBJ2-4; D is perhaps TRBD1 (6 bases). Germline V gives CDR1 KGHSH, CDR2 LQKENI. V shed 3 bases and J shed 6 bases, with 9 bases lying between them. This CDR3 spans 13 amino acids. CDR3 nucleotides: TGTGCCAGCTCACCCTTGGACAGAAACATTCAGTACTTC. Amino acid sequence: CASSPLDRNIQYF.

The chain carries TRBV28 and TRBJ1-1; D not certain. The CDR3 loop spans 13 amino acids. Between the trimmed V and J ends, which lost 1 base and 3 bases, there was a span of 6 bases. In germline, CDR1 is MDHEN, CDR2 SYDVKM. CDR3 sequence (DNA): TGTGCCAGCAGTTTATACCGGGACACTGAAGCTTTCTTT. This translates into CASSLYRDTEAFF.

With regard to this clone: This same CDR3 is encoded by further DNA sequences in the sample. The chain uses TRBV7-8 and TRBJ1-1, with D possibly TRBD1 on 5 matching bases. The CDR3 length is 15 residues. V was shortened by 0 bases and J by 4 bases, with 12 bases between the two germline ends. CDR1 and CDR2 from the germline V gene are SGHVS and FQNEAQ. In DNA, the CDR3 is TGTGCCAGCAGCTTAGCGCGGCAGGGAGGCACTGAAGCTTTCTTT. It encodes CASSLARQGGTEAFF.

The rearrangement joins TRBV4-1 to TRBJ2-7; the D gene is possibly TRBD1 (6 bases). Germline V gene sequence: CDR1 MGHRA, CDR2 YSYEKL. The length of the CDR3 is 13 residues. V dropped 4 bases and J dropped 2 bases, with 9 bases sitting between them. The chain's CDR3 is CASSPPGAYEQYF. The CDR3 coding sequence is TGCGCCAGCAGCCCGCCAGGGGCCTACGAGCAGTACTTC.

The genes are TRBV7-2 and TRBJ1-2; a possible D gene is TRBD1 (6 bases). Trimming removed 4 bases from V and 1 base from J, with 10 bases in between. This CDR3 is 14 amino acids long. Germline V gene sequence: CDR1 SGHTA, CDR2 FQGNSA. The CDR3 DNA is TGTGCCAGCAGCTCCTGGACAGATAACTATGGCTACACCTTC. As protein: CASSSWTDNYGYTF.

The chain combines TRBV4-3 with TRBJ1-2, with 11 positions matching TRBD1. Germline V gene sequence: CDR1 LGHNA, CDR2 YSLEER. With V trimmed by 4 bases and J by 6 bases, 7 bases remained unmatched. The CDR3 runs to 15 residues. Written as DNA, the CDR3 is TGCGCCAGCAGCCCGAACCGGGACAGGGGGGATGGCTACACCTTC. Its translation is CASSPNRDRGDGYTF.

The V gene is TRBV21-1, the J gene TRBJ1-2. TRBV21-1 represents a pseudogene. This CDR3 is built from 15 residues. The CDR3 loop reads CASTKGGPQLYGYTF. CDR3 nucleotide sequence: TGTGCCAGCACCAAGGGAGGTCCACAACTCTATGGCTACACCTTC.

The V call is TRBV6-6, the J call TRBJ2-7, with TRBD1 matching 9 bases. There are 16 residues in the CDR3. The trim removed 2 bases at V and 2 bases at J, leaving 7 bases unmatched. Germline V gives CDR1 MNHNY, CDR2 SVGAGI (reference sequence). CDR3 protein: CASSYGTGHGTYEQYF. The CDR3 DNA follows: TGTGCCAGCAGTTACGGGACAGGGCATGGGACCTACGAGCAGTACTTC.

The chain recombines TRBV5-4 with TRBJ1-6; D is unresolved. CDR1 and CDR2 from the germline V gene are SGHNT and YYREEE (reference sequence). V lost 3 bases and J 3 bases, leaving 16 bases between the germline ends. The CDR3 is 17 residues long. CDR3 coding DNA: TGTGCCAGCAGCTCGACCACAGCATCCCGCTATAATTCACCCCTCCACTTT. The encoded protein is CASSSTTASRYNSPLHF.

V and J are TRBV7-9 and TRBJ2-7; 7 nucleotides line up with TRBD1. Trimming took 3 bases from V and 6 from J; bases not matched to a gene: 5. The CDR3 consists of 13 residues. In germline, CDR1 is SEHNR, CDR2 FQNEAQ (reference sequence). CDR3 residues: CASSFGTAFEQYF. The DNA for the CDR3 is TGTGCCAGCAGCTTCGGGACAGCGTTCGAGCAGTACTTC.

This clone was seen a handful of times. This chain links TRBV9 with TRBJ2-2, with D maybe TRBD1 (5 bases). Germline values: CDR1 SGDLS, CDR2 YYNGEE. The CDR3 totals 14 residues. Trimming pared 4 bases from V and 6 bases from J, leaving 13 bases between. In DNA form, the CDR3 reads TGTGCCAGCAGCTTAAAAATAGGGGCCGGGGAGCTGTTTTTT. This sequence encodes CASSLKIGAGELFF.

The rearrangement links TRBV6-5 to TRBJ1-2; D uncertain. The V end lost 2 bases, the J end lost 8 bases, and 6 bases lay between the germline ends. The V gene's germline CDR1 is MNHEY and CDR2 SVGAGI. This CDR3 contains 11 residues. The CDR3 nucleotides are TGTGCCAGCAGTTACGGGAGCGGCTACACCTTC. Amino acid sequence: CASSYGSGYTF.

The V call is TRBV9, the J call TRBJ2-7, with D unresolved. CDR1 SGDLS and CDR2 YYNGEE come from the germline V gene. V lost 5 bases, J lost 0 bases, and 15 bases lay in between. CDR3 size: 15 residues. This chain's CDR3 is CASSSTYGNSYEQYF. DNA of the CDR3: TGTGCCAGCAGTTCCACGTACGGTAACTCCTACGAGCAGTACTTC.

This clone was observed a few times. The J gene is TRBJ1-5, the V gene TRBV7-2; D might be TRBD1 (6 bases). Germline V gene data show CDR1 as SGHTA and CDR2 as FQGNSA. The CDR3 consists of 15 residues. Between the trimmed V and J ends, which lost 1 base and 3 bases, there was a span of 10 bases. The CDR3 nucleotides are TGTGCCAGCAGCTTAGTAAGGGGGATCAATCAGCCCCAGCATTTT. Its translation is CASSLVRGINQPQHF.

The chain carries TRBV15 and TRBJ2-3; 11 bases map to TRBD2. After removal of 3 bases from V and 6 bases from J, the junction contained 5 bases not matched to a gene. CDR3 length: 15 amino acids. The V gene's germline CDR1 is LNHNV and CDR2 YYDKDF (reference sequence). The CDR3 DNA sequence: TGTGCCACCAGCAGTAGCGGGGGGGCAGCCGATACGCAGTATTTT. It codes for CATSSSGGAADTQYF.

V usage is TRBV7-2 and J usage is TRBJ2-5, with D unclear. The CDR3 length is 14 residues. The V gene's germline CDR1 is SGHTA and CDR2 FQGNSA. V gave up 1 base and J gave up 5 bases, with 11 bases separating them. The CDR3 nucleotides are TGTGCCAGCAGCTTAGGGGCATCTTCGGAGACCCAGTACTTC. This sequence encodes CASSLGASSETQYF.

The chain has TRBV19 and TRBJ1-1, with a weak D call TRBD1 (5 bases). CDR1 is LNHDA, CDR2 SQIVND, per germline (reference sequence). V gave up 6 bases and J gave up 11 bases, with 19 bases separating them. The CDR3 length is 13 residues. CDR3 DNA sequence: TGTGCCAGTAGGGCGCCTATAGGAAAGGGGGCTTTCTTT. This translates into CASRAPIGKGAFF.

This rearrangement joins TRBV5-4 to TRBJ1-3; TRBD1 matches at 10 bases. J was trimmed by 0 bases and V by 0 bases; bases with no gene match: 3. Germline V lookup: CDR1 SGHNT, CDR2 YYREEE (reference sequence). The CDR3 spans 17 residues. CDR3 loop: CASSLGGQGSSGNTIYF. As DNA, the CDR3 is TGTGCCAGCAGCTTGGGGGGACAGGGGAGCTCTGGAAACACCATATATTTT.